This T cell receptor beta chain was observed in a study of cytomegalovirus exposure and HLA in healthy donors. There are 16 residues in the CDR3. J gave up 2 bases and V 0 bases, and 5 bases lay outside the gene matches. The V gene's germline CDR1 is SGHNT and CDR2 YYREEE (reference sequence). This PCR relied on a set of 60 Vbeta primers and 13 Jbeta primers. This table comes from immunoSEQ multiplex PCR, and its TCRdb copy is limited to in-frame clones, with some not included. This sample has 200,000 to 250,000 clones, with 75% to 85% found just once. The TCR comes from an older woman in good health and CMV-seropositive. The specimen sequenced was PBMCs. The chain joins TRBV5-4 to TRBJ1-1, with 9 bases that match TRBD1. CDR3: CASSLGQGVLNTEAFF. Written as DNA, the CDR3 is TGTGCCAGCAGCTTGGGACAGGGGGTGCTCAACACTGAAGCTTTCTTT.